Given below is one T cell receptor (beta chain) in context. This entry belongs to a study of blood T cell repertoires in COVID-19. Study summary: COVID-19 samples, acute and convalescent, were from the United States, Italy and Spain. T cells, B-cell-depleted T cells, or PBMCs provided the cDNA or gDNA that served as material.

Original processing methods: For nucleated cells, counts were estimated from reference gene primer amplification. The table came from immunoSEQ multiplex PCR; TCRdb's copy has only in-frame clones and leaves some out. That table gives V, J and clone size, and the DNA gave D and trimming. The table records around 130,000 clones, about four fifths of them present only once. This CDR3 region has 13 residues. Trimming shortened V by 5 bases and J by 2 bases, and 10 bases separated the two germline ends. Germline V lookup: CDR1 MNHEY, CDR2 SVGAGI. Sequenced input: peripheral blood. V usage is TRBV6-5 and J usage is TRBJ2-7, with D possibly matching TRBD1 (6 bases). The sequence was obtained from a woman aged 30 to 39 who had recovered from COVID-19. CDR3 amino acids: CASSRDTTYEQYF. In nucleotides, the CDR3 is TGTGCCAGCAGTCGGGACACCACCTACGAGCAGTACTTC.